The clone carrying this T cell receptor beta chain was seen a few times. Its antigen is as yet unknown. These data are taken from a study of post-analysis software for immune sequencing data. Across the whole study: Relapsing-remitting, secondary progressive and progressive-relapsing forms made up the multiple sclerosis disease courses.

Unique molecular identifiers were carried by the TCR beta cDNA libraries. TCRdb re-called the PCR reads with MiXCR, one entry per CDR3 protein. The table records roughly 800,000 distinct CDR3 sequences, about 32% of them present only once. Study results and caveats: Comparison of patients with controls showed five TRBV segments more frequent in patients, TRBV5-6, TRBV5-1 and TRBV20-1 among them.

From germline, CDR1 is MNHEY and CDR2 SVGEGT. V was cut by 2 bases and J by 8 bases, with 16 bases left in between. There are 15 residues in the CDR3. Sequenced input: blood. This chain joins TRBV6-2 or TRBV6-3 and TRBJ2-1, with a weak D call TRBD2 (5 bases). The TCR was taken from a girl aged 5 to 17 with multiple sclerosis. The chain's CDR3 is CASSYARSRADEQFF. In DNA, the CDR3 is TGTGCCAGCAGTTACGCCCGCTCCAGAGCGGATGAGCAGTTCTTC.